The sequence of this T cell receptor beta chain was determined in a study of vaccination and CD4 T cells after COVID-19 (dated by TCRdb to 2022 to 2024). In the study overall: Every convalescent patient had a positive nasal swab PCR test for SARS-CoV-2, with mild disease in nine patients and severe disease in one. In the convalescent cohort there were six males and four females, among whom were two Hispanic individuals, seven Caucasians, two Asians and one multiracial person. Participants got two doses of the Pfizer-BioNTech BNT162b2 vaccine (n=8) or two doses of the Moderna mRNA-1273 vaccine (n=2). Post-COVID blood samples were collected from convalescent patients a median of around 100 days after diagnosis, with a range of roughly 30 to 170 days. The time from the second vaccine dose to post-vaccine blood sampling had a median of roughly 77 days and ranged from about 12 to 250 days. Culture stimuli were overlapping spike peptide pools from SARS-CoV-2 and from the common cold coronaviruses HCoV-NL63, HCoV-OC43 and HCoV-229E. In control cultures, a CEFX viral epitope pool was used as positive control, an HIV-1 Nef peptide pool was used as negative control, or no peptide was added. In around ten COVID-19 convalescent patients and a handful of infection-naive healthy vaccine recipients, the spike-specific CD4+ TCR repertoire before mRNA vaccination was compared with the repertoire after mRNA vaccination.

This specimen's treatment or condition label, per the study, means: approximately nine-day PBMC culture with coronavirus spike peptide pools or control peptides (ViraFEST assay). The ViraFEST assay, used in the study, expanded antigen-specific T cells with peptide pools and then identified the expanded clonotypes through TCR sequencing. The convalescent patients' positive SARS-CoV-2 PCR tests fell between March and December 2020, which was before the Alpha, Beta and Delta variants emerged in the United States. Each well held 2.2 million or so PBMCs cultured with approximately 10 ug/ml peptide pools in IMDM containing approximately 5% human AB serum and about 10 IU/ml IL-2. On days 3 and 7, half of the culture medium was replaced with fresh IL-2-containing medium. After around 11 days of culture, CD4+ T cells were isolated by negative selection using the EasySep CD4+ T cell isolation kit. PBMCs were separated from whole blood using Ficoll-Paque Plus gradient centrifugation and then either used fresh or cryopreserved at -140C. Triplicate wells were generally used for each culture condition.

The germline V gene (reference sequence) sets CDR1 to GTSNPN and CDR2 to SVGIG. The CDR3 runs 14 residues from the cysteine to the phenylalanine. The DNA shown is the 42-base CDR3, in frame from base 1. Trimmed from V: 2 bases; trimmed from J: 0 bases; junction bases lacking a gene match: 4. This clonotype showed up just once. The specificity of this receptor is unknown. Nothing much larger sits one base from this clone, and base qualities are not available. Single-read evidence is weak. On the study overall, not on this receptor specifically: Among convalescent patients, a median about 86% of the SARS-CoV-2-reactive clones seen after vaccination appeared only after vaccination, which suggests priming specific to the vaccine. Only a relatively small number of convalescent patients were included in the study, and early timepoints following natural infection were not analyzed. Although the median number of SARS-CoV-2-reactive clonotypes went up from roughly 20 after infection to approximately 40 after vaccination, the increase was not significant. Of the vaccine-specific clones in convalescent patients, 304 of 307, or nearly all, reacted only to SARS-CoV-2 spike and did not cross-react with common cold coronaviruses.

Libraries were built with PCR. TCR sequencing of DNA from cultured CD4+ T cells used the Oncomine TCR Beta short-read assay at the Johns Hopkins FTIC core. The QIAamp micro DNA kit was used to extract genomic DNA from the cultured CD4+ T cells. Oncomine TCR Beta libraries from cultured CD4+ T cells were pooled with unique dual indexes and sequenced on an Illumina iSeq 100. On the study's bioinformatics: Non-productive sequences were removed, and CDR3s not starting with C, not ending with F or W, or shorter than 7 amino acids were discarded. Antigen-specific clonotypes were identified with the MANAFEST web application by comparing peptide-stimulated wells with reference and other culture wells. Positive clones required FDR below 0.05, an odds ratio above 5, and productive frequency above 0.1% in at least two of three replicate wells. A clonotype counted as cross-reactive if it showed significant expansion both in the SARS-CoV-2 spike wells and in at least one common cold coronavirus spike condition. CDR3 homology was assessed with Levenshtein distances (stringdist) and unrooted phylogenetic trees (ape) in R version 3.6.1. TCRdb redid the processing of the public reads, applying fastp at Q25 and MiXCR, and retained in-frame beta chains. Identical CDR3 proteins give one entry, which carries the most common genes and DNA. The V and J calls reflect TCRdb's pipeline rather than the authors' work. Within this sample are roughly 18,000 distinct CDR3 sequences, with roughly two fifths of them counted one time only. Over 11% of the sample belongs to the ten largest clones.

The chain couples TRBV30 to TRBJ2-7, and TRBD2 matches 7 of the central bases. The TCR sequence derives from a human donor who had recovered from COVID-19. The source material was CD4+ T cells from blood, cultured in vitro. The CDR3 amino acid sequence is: CAWSPWTSSYEQYF. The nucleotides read TGTGCCTGGAGTCCCTGGACTAGCTCCTACGAGCAGTACTTC.